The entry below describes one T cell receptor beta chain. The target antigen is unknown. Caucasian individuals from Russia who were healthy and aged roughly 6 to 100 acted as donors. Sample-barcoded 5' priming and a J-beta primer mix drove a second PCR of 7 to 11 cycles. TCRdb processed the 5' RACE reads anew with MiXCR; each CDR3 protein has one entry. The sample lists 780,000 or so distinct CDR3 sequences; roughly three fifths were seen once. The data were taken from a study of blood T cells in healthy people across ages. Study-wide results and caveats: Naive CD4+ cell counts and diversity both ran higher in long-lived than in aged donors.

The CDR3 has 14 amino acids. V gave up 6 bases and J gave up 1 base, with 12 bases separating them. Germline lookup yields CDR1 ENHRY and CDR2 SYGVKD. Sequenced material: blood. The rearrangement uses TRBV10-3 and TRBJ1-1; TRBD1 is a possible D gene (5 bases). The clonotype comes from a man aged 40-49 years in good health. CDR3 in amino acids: CAIRRDGKNTEAFF. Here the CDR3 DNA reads TGTGCCATCAGAAGGGACGGAAAGAACACTGAAGCTTTCTTT.